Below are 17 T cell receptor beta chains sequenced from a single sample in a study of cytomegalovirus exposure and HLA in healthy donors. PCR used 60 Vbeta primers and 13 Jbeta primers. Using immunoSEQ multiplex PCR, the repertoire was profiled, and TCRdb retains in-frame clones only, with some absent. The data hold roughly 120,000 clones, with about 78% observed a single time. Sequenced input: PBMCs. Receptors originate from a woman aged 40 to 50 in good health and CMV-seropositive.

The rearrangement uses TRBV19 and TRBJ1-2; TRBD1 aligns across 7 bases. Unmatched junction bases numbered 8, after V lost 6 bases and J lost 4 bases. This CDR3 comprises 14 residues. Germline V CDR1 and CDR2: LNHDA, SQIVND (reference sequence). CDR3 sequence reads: CASRSTGETYGYTF. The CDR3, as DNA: TGTGCCAGTAGGAGCACAGGGGAGACCTATGGCTACACCTTC.

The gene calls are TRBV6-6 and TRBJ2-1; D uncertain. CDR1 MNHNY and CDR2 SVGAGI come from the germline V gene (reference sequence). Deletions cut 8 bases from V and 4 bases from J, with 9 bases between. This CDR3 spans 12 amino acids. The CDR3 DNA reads TGTGCCAGCGGAGAGGTTTACAATGAGCAGTTCTTC. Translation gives CASGEVYNEQFF.

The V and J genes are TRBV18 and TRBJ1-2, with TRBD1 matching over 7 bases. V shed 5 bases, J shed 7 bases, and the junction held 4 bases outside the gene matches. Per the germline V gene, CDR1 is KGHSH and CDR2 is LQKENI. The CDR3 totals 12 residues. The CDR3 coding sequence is TGTGCCAGCTCAACAGGGGAGGCTGGCTACACCTTC. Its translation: CASSTGEAGYTF.

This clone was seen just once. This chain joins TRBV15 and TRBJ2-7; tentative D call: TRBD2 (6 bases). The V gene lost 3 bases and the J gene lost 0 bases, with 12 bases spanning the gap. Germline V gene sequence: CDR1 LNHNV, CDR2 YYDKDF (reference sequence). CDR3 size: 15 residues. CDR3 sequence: CATSSGWGGSYEQYF. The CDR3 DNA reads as TGTGCCACCAGCAGCGGCTGGGGAGGCTCCTACGAGCAGTACTTC.

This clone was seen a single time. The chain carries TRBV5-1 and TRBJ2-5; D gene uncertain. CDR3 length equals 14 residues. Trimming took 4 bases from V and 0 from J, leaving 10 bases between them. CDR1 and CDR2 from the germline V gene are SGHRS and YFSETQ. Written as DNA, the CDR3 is TGCGCCAGCAGCAGAAGAACAGACCAAGAGACCCAGTACTTC. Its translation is CASSRRTDQETQYF. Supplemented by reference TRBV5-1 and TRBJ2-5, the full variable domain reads KAGVTQTPRYLIKTRGQQVTLSCSPISGHRSVSWYQQTPGQGLQFLFEYFSETQRNKGNFPGRFSGRQFSNSRSEMNVSTLELGDSALYLCASSRRTDQETQYFGPGTRLLVL.

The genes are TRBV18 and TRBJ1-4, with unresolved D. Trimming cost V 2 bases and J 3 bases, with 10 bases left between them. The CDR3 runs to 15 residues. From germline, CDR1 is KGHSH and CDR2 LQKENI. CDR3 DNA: TGTGCCAGCTCACCATACGCCACGGCTAATGAAAAACTGTTTTTT. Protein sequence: CASSPYATANEKLFF.

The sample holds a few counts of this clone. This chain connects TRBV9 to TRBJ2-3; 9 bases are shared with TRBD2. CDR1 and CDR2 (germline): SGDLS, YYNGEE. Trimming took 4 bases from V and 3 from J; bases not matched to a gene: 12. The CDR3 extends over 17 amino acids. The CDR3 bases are TGTGCCAGCAGCCCCGATGGTAGCGGGGGCGGGACAGATACGCAGTATTTT. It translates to CASSPDGSGGGTDTQYF.

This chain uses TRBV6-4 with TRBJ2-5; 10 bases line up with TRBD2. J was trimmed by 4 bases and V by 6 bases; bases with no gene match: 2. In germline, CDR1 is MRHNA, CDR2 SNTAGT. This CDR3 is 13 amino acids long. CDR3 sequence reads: CASSRTSGETQYF. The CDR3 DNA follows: TGTGCCAGCAGCCGGACTAGCGGAGAGACCCAGTACTTC.

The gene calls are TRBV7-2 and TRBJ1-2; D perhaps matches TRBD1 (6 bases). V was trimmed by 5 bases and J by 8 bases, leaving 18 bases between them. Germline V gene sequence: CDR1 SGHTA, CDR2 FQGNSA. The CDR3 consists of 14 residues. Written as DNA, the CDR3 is TGTGCCAGCAGCGCCGAATACAGGGAAGGAGGCTACACCTTC. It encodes CASSAEYREGGYTF.

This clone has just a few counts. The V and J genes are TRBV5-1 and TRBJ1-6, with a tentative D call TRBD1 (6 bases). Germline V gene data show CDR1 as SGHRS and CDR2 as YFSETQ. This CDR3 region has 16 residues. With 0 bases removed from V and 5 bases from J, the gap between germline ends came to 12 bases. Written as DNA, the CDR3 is TGCGCCAGCAGCTTGGACAGGGTGGAAAATAATTCACCCCTCCACTTT. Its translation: CASSLDRVENNSPLHF.

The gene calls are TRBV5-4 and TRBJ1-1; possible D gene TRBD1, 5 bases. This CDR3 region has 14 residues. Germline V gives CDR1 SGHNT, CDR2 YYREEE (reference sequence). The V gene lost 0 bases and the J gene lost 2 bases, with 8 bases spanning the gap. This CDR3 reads CASSLAGENTEAFF. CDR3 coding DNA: TGTGCCAGCAGCTTGGCGGGGGAAAACACTGAAGCTTTCTTT. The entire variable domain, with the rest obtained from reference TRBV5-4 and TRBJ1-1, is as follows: ETGVTQSPTHLIKTRGQQVTLRCSSQSGHNTVSWYQQALGQGPQFIFQYYREEENGRGNFPPRFSGLQFPNYSSELNVNALELDDSALYLCASSLAGENTEAFFGQGTRLTVV.

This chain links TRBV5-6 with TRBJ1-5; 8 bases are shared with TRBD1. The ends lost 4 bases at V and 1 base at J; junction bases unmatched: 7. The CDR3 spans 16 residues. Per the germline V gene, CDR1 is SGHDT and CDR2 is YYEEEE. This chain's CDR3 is CASSTGTGTSNQPQHF. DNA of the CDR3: TGTGCCAGCAGCACGGGGACAGGAACGAGCAATCAGCCCCAGCATTTT. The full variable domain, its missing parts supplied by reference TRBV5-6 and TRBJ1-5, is DAGVTQSPTHLIKTRGQQVTLRCSPKSGHDTVSWYQQALGQGPQFIFQYYEEEERQRGNFPDRFSGHQFPNYSSELNVNALLLGDSALYLCASSTGTGTSNQPQHFGDGTRLSIL.

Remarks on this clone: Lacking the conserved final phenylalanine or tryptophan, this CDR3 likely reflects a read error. The CDR3 region has the DNA TGTGCCAGCACCCCGGACAGGGCTAACTATGGCTACACCGTC. Translation: CASTPDRANYGYTV. J is TRBJ1-2 and V is TRBV11-3, with TRBD1 matching over 8 bases. Germline CDR1 reads SGHNT; CDR2 reads YENEEA. V lost 7 bases to trimming and J lost 0 bases; unmatched junction nucleotides: 4. The CDR3 contains 14 residues.

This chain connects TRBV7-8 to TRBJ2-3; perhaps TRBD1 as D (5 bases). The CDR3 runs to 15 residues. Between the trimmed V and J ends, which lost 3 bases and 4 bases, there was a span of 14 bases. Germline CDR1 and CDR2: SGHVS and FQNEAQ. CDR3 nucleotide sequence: TGTGCCAGCAGCTTTAAAAGTGGGGCGGCAGATACGCAGTATTTT. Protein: CASSFKSGAADTQYF. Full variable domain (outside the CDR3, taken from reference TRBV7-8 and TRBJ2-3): GAGVSQSPRYKVAKRGQDVALRCDPISGHVSLFWYQQALGQGPEFLTYFQNEAQLDKSGLPSDRFFAERPEGSVSTLKIQRTQQEDSAVYLCASSFKSGAADTQYFGPGTRLTVL.

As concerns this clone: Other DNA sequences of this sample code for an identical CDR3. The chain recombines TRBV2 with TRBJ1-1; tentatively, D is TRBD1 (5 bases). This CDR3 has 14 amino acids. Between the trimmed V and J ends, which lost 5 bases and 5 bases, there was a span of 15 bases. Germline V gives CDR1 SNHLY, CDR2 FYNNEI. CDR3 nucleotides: TGTGCCAGCAGTTTGCAGGGAAGAGAGACTGAAGCTTTCTTT. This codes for CASSLQGRETEAFF.

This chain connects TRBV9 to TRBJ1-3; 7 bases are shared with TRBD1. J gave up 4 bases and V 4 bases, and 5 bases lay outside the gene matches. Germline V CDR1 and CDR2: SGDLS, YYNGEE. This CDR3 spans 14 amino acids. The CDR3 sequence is CASSPDREGNTIYF. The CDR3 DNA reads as TGTGCCAGCAGCCCCGACAGGGAGGGAAACACCATATATTTT.

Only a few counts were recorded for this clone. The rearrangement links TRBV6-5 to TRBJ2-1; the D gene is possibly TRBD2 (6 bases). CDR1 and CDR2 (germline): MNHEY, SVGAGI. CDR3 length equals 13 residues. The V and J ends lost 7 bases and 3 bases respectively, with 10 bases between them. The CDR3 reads CASNRAGYNEQFF. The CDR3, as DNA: TGTGCCAGCAATAGAGCGGGCTACAATGAGCAGTTCTTC.